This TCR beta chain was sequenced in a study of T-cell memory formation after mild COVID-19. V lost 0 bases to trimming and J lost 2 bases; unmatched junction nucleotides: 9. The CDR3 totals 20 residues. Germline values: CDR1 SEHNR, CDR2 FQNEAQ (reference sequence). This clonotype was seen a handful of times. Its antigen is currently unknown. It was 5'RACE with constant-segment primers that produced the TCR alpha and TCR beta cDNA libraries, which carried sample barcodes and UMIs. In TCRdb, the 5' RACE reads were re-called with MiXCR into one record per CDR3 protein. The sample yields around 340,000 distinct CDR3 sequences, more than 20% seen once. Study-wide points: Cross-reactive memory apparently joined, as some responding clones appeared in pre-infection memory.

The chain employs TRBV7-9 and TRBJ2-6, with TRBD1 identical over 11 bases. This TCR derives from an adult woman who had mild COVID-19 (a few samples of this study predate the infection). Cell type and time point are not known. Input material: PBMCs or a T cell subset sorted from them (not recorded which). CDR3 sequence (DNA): TGTGCCAGCAGCTTAGCGAGGACAGGGGGCGTTCCCCCTGGGGCCAACGTCCTGACTTTC. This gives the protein CASSLARTGGVPPGANVLTF. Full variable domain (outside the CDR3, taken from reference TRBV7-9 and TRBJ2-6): DTGVSQNPRHKITKRGQNVTFRCDPISEHNRLYWYRQTLGQGPEFLTYFQNEAQLEKSRLLSDRFSAERPKGSFSTLEIQRTEQGDSAMYLCASSLARTGGVPPGANVLTFGAGSRLTVL.